This TCR beta chain was identified in a study of molecular identifiers for immune sequencing clone quantification. Between the trimmed V and J ends, which lost 1 base and 6 bases, there was a span of 14 bases. This CDR3 has 15 amino acids. Looked up from germline, CDR1 is SGHNT and CDR2 is YENEEA. Ten or more counts support this clonotype. MiXCR was run by TCRdb on the PCR reads, yielding one entry per CDR3 protein. The data contain about 68,000 distinct CDR3 sequences, roughly 18% of them seen just once; the ten biggest clones take up approximately 1.5%. Naive CD8 libraries came from roughly 20,000 to 1,000,000 sorted cells with 10%, 30% or 50% RNA. Naive CD8 T cells were FACS-sorted by CD8+CD4-CCR7+CD45RA+ markers.

This sequence was found in a human donor in good health. Some libraries in this study had Jurkat cell RNA spiked in. The sample was naive CD8+ T cells from blood, with Jurkat cell RNA spiked in. The subset: FACS-sorted CD8+CD4-CCR7+CD45RA+ naive T cells. This chain uses TRBV11-3 with TRBJ2-3; no clear D. The CDR3 DNA is TGTGCCAGCAGCTTAGGATTAAACACCCCGGATACGCAGTATTTT. This gives the protein CASSLGLNTPDTQYF.